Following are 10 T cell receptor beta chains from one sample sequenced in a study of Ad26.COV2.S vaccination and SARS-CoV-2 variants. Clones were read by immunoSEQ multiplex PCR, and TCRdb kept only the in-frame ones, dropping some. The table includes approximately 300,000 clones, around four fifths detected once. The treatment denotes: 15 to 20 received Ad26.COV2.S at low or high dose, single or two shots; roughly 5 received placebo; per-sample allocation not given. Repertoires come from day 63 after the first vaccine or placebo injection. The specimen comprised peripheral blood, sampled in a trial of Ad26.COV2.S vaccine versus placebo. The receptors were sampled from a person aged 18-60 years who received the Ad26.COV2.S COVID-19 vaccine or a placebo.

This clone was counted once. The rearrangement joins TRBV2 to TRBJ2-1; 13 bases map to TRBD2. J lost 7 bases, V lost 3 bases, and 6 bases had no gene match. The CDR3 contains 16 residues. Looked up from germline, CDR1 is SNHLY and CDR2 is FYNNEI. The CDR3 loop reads CASSDTGLAGENEQFF. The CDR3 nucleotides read TGTGCCAGCAGTGACACCGGACTAGCGGGGGAAAATGAGCAGTTCTTC.

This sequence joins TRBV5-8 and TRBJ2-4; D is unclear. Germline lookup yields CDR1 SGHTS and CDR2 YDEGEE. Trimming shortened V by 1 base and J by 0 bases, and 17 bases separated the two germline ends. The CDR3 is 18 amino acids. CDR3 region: CASSLISFADLAKNIQYF. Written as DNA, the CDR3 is TGTGCCAGCAGCTTGATATCGTTCGCAGACTTAGCCAAAAACATTCAGTACTTC. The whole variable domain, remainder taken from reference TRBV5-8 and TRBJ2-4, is EAGVTQSPTHLIKTRGQQATLRCSPISGHTSVYWYQQALGLGLQFLLWYDEGEERNRGNFPPRFSGRQFPNYSSELNVNALELEDSALYLCASSLISFADLAKNIQYFGAGTRLSVL.

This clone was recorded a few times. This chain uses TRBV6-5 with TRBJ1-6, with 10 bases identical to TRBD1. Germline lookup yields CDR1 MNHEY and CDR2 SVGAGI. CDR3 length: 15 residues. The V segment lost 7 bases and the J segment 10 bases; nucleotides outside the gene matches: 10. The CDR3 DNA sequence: TGTGCCAGCACCACGGGACAGGGGATGGGATCACCCCTCCACTTT. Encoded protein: CASTTGQGMGSPLHF.

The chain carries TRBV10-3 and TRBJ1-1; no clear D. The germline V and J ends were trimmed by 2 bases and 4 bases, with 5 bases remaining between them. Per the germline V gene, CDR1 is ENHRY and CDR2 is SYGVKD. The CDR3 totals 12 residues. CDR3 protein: CAISELGTEAFF. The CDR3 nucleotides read TGTGCCATCAGTGAGCTGGGCACTGAAGCTTTCTTT.

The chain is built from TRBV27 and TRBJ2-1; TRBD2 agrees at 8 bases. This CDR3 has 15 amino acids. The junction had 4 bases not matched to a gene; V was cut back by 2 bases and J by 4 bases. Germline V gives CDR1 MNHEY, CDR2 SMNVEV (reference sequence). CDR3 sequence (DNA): TGTGCCAGCAGTTTAGAGCGGGGGATATACAATGAGCAGTTCTTC. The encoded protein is CASSLERGIYNEQFF.

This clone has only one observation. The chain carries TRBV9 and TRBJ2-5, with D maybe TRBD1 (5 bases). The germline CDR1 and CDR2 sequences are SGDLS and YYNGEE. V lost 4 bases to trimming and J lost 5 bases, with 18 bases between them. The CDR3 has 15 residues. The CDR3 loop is CASSPPGHFGETQYF. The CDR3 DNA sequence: TGTGCCAGCAGCCCTCCCGGACACTTTGGGGAGACCCAGTACTTC. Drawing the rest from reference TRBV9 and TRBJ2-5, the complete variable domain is DSGVTQTPKHLITATGQRVTLRCSPRSGDLSVYWYQQSLDQGLQFLIQYYNGEERAKGNILERFSAQQFPDLHSELNLSSLELGDSALYFCASSPPGHFGETQYFGPGTRLLVL.

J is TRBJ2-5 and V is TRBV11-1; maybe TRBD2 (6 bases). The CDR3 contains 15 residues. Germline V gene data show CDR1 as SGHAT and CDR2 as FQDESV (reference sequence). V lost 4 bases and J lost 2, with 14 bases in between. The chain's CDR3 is CASSSQRGSQETQYF. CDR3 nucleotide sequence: TGTGCCAGCAGCTCGCAACGGGGGTCACAAGAGACCCAGTACTTC.

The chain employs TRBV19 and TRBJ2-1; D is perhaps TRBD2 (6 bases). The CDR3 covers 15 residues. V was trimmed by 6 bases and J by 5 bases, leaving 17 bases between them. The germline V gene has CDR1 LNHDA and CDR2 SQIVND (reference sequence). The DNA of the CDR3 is TGTGCCAGTAGGGTAGCGCGGGGAGCCCACAATGAGCAGTTCTTC. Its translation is CASRVARGAHNEQFF.

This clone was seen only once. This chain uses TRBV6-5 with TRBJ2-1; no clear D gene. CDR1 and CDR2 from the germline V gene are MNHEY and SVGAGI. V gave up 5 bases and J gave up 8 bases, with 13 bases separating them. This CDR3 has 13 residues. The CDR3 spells CASSSYLRDEQFF. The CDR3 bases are TGTGCCAGCAGTAGCTACTTGCGAGATGAGCAGTTCTTC.

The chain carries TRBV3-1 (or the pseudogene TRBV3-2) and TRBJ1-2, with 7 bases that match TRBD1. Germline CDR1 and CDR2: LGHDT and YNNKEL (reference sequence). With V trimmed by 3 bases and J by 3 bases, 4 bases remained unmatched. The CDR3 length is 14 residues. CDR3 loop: CASSQAGGHYGYTF. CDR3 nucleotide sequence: TGTGCCAGCAGCCAGGCAGGGGGTCACTATGGCTACACCTTC.